This T cell receptor (beta chain) was identified during a study of post-analysis software for immune sequencing data. Study-wide results and caveats: Versus controls, multiple sclerosis patients showed significantly lower diversity (normalized Chao1). Clustering by F measure revealed strong co-clustering among samples prepared together in one batch.

Unique molecular identifiers were present in the TCR beta cDNA libraries. TCRdb processed the PCR reads anew with MiXCR; each CDR3 protein has one entry. Of a few hundred thousand distinct CDR3 sequences in the sample, 36% were seen once. This clonotype was seen more than once but under ten times. What it binds is not known. Material: blood. This receptor was taken from a girl under 18 with multiple sclerosis.

The CDR3 DNA is TGTGCCAGCAGCCAAGGAACTAGCGGAAAACTGACGGCGTTCTTC. It specifies CASSQGTSGKLTAFF. The gene calls are TRBV3-1 and TRBJ2-1; TRBD2 aligns across 8 bases. The CDR3 spans 15 residues. Losses at the gene ends were 1 base for V and 15 bases for J; bases not matched to a gene: 14. Germline-derived CDR1 and CDR2 are LGHDT and YNNKEL (reference sequence).